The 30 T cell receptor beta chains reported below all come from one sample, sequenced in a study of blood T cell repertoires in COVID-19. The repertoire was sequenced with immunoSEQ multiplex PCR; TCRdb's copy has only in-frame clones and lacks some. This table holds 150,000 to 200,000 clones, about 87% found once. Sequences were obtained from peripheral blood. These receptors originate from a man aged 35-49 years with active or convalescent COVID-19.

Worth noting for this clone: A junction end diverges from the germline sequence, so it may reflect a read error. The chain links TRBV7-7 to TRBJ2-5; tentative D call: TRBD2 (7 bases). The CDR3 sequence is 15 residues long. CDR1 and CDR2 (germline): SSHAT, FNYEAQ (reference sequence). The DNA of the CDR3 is TGTGCTAGCAGCCAGTGGGGGGGCGGCCAAGAGACCCAGTACTTC. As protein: CASSQWGGGQETQYF.

CDR3 protein: CASSLRTRGGDTQYF. CDR3 DNA: TGTGCCAGCAGCTTGCGGACTAGGGGTGGAGATACGCAGTATTTT. The chain employs TRBV11-2 and TRBJ2-3, with 7 bases aligning to TRBD2. Germline V lookup: CDR1 SGHAT, CDR2 FQNNGV. The CDR3 covers 15 residues. V shed 3 bases and J 5 bases; nucleotides not matched to a gene: 8. The full variable domain, rest sourced from reference TRBV11-2 and TRBJ2-3, is EAGVAQSPRYKIIEKRQSVAFWCNPISGHATLYWYQQILGQGPKLLIQFQNNGVVDDSQLPKDRFSAERLKGVDSTLKIQPAKLEDSAVYLCASSLRTRGGDTQYFGPGTRLTVL.

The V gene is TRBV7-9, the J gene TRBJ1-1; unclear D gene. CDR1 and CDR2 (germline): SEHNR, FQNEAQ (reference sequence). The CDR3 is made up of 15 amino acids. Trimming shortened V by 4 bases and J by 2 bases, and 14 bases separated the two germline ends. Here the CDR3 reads CASSSPSRRNTEAFF. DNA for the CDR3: TGTGCCAGCAGCTCGCCCTCCAGGCGTAACACTGAAGCTTTCTTT.

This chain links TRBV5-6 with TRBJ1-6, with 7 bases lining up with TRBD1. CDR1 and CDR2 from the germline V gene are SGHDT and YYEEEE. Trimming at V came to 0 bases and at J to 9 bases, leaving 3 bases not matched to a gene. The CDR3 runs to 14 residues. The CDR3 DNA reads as TGTGCCAGCAGCTTGGCGTGGGACAGTTCACCCCTCCACTTT. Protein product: CASSLAWDSSPLHF.

CDR3: CASSIRREWGWDSNQPQHF. For the CDR3, the DNA is TGTGCCAGTAGTATAAGGAGGGAATGGGGTTGGGATAGCAATCAGCCCCAGCATTTT. V gene TRBV19 combines with J gene TRBJ1-5; the D is unclear. In germline, CDR1 is LNHDA, CDR2 SQIVND (reference sequence). The V and J ends lost 2 bases and 0 bases respectively, with 20 bases between them. The CDR3 contains 19 residues.

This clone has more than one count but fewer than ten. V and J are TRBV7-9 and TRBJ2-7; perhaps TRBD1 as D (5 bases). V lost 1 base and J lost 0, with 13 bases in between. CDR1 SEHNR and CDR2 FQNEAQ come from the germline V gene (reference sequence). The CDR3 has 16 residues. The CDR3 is CASSLVAGPLSYEQYF. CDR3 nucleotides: TGTGCCAGCAGCTTAGTGGCAGGGCCCCTCTCCTACGAGCAGTACTTC.

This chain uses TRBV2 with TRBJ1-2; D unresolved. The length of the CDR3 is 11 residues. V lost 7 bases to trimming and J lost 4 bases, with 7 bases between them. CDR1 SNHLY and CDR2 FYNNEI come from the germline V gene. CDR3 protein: CASMEAYGYTF. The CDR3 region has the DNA TGTGCCAGCATGGAGGCCTATGGCTACACCTTC.

CDR3 protein: CAITGQVNSPLHF. As DNA, the CDR3 is TGTGCCATCACCGGACAGGTTAATTCACCCCTCCACTTT. The V call is TRBV10-3, the J call TRBJ1-6, with TRBD1 matching 7 bases. The CDR3 sequence is 13 residues long. Trimming took 7 bases from V and 6 from J; bases not matched to a gene: 3. Germline V gives CDR1 ENHRY, CDR2 SYGVKD.

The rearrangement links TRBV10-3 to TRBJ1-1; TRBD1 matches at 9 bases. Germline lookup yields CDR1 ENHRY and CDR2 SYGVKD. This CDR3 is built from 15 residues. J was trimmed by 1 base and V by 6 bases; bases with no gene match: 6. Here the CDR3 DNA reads TGTGCCATCAGCCCCGGGGGACAGGGGAACACTGAAGCTTTCTTT. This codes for CAISPGGQGNTEAFF.

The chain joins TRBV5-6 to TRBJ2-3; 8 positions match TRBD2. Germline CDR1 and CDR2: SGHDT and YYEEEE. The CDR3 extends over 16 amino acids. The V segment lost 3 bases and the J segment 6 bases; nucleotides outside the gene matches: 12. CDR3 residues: CASSSPFGGAGDTQYF. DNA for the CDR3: TGTGCCAGCAGCTCCCCGTTCGGGGGGGCCGGTGATACGCAGTATTTT. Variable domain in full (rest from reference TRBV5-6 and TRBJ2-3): DAGVTQSPTHLIKTRGQQVTLRCSPKSGHDTVSWYQQALGQGPQFIFQYYEEEERQRGNFPDRFSGHQFPNYSSELNVNALLLGDSALYLCASSSPFGGAGDTQYFGPGTRLTVL.

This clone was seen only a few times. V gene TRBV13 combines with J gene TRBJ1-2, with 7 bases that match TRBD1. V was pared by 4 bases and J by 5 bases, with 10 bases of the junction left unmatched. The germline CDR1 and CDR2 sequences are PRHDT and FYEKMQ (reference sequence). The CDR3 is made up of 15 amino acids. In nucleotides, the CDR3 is TGTGCCAGCAGCTCGATGCGGACAGGCAATTATGGCTACACCTTC. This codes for CASSSMRTGNYGYTF.

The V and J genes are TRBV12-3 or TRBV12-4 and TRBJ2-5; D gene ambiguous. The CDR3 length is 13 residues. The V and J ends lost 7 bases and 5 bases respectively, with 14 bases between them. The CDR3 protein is CASTLSMWETQYF. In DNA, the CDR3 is TGTGCCAGCACCCTATCCATGTGGGAGACCCAGTACTTC.

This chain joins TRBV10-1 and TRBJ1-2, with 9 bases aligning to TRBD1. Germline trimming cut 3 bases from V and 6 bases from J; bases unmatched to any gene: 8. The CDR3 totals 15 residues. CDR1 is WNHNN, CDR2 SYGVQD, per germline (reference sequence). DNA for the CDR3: TGCGCCAGCAGTGAAGGGACAGGGAAAATTGATGGCTACACCTTC. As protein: CASSEGTGKIDGYTF.

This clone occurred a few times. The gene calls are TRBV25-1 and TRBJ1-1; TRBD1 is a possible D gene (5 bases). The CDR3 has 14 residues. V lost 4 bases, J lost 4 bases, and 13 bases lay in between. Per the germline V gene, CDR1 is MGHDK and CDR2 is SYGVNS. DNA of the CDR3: TGTGCCAGCAGTGCCCCCGGGGGGGTCACTGAAGCTTTCTTT. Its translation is CASSAPGGVTEAFF.

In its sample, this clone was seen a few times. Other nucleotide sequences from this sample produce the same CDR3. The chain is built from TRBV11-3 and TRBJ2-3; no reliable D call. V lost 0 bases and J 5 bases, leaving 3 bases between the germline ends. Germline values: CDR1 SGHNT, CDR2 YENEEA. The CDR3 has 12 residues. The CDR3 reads CASSLDRDTQYF. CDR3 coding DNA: TGTGCCAGCAGCTTAGATCGAGATACGCAGTATTTT.

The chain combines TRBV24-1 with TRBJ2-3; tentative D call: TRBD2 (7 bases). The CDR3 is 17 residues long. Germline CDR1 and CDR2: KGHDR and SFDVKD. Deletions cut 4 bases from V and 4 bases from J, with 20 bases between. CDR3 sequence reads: CATSEDPLAAGADTQYF. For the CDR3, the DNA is TGTGCCACCAGTGAAGACCCGCTAGCGGCAGGGGCAGATACGCAGTATTTT.

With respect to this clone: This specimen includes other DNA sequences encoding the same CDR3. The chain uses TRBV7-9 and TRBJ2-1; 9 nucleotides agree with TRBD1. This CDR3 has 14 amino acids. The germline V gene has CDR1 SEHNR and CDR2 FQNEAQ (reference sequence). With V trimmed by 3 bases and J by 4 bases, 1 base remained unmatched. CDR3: CASSLGQGYNEQFF. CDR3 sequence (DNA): TGTGCCAGCAGCTTGGGACAGGGATACAATGAGCAGTTCTTC.

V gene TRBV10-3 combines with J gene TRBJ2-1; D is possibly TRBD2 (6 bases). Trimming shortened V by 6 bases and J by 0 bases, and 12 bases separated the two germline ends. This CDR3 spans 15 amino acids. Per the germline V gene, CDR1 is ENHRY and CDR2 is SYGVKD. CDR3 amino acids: CAIREGLYSYNEQFF. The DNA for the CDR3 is TGTGCCATCAGGGAGGGACTTTACTCCTACAATGAGCAGTTCTTC.

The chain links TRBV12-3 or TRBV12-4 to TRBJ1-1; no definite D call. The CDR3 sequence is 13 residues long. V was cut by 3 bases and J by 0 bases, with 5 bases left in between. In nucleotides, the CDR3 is TGTGCCAGCAGTTTGCTATTGAACACTGAAGCTTTCTTT. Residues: CASSLLLNTEAFF.

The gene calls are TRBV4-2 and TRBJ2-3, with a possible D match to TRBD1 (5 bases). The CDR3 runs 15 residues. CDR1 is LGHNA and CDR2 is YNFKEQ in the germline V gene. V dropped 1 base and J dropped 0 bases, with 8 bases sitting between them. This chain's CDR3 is CASSQGQGSTDTQYF. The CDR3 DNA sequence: TGTGCCAGCAGCCAAGGTCAGGGAAGCACAGATACGCAGTATTTT.

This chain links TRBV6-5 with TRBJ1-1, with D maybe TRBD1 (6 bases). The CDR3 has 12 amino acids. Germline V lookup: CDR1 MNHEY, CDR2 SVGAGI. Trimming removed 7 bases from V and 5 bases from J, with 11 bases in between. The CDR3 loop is CASKRGGTEAFF. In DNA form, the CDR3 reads TGTGCCAGCAAAAGGGGGGGGACTGAAGCTTTCTTT.

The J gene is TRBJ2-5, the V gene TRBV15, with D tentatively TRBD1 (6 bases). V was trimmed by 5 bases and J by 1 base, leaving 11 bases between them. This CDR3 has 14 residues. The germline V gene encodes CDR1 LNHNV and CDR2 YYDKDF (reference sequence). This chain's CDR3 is CATSGGQSQETQYF. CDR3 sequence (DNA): TGTGCCACCAGCGGTGGACAGAGCCAAGAGACCCAGTACTTC.

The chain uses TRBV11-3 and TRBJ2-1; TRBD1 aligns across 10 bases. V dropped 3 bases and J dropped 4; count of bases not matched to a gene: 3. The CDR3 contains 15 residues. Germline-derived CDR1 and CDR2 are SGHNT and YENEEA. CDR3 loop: CASSFGTGDYNEQFF. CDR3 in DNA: TGTGCCAGCAGCTTCGGGACAGGGGATTACAATGAGCAGTTCTTC.

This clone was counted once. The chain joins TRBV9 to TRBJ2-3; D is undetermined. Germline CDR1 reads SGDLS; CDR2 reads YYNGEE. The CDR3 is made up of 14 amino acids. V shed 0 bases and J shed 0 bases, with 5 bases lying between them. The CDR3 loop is CASSVDSSTDTQYF. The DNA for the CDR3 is TGTGCCAGCAGCGTAGACAGTAGCACAGATACGCAGTATTTT.

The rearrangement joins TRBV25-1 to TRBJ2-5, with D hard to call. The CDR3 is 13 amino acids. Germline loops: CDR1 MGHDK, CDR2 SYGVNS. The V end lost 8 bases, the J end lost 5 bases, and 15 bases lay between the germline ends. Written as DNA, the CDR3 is TGTGCCAGCCGTCCCCCGGGTCGGGAGACCCAGTACTTC. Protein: CASRPPGRETQYF.

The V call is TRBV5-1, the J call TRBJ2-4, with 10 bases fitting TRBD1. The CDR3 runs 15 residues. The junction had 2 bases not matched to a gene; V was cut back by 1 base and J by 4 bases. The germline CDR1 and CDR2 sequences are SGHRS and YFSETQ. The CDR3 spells CASSLSGQGKNIQYF. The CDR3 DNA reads TGCGCCAGCAGCTTGTCGGGACAGGGGAAAAACATTCAGTACTTC.

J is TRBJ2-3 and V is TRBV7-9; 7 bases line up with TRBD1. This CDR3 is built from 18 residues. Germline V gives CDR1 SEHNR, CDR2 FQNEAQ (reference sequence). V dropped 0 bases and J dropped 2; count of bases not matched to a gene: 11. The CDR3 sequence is CASSLAPGTGELTDTQYF. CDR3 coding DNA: TGTGCCAGCAGCTTAGCCCCCGGAACAGGGGAACTCACAGATACGCAGTATTTT.

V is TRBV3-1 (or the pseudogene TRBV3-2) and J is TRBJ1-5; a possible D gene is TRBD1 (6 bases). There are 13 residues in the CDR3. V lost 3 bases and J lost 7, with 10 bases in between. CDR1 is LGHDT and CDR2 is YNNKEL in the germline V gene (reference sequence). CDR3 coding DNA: TGTGCCAGCAGCCACATGGACAGACAGCCCCAGCATTTT. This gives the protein CASSHMDRQPQHF.

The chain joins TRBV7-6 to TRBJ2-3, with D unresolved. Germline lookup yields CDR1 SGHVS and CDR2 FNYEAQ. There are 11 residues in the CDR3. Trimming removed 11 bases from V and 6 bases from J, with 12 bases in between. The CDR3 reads CASAVGDTQYF. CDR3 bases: TGTGCCTCCGCGGTTGGGGATACGCAGTATTTT.

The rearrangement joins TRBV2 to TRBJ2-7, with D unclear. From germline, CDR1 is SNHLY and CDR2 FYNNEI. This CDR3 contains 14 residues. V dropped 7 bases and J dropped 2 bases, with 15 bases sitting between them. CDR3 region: CASTTTVLAYEQYF. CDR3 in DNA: TGTGCCAGCACTACGACTGTCCTTGCCTACGAGCAGTACTTC.